This T cell receptor (beta chain) comes out of a study of control samples from healthy donors and cancer patients. CDR3 length: 14 residues. The V segment lost 8 bases and the J segment 4 bases; nucleotides outside the gene matches: 7. Germline lookup yields CDR1 MDHEN and CDR2 SYDVKM. Libraries were prepared by immunoSEQ multiplex PCR; TCRdb keeps only in-frame clonotypes and omits some of them. The table lists fewer than 80,000 clones, roughly 89% of them singletons. The TCR originated in a man aged 60 to 69 with colorectal cancer. The chain has TRBV28 and TRBJ1-1; 10 bases align to TRBD1. Material: PBMCs. The CDR3 sequence: CASSTGGTATEAFF. CDR3 nucleotides: TGTGCCAGCTCGACAGGGGGCACCGCCACTGAAGCTTTCTTT.